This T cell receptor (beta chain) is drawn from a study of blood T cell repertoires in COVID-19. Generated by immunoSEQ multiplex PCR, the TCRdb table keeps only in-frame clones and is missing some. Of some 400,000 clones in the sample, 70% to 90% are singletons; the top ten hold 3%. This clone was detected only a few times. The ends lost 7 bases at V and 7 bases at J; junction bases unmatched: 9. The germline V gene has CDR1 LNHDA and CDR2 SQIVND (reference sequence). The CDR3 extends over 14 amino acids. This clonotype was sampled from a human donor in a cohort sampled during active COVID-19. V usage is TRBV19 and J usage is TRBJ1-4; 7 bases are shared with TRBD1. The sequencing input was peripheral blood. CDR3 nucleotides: TGTGCCAGTACCATCCGGGACAGACCTGAAAAACTGTTTTTT. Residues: CASTIRDRPEKLFF.